This T cell receptor (beta chain) is drawn from a study of T cell responses to AZD1222 COVID-19 vaccine. Germline loops: CDR1 MNHEY, CDR2 SVGAGI. CDR3 length: 14 residues. V lost 7 bases and J lost 6, with 13 bases in between. General study findings and limits: Unmutated variant regions are reportedly the target of nearly half of TCRs that are spike-specific. It was only a handful of AZD1222 recipients who were seropositive at baseline. Donor demographics were predominantly white British with a female majority; clonal diversity may be underestimated. The study sampled repertoires only after the peak T cell response.

Notes on this clone: Its antigen is currently unknown.

Some clones are missing from TCRdb's copy, which holds only in-frame ones; the method was immunoSEQ multiplex PCR. Of under 140,000 clones in the sample, roughly 93% were seen once. The chain joins TRBV6-5 to TRBJ1-6; no reliable D call. This material consisted of peripheral blood, taken 28 days after the second AZD1222 dose. The TCR sequence derives from an adult who received the AZD1222 COVID-19 vaccine. The DNA for the CDR3 is TGTGCCAGCACACCTCAGCCGGCTAATTCACCCCTCCACTTT. The encoded protein is CASTPQPANSPLHF.